These 16 T cell receptor beta chains were sequenced from one sample in a study of blood T cell repertoires in COVID-19. Repertoires were generated with immunoSEQ multiplex PCR, while TCRdb's copy carries only in-frame clones and drops some. This sample has about 240,000 clones, with roughly 85% found just once. Sequenced sample: peripheral blood. The source is a man aged 45 to 65 with COVID-19, enrolled during active disease.

The rearrangement links TRBV4-3 to TRBJ2-7; weak D call: TRBD1 (6 bases). Trimming pared 6 bases from V and 4 bases from J, leaving 13 bases between. This CDR3 region has 13 residues. Germline V gene sequence: CDR1 LGHNA, CDR2 YSLEER. CDR3 in amino acids: CASSRDNLYEQYF. In DNA, the CDR3 is TGCGCCAGCAGTAGGGACAACCTTTACGAGCAGTACTTC.

The chain is built from TRBV5-1 and TRBJ2-1; 9 bases line up with TRBD2. J was trimmed by 6 bases and V by 0 bases; bases with no gene match: 7. CDR3 length equals 16 residues. CDR1 is SGHRS, CDR2 YFSETQ, per germline. The CDR3, as DNA: TGCGCCAGCAGCTTGGCGGGTAGCGGGGGTTTCAATGAGCAGTTCTTC. Residues: CASSLAGSGGFNEQFF.

The rearrangement uses TRBV12-3 or TRBV12-4 and TRBJ2-3; the D gene is possibly TRBD1 (5 bases). The CDR3 runs to 13 residues. With 8 bases removed from V and 2 bases from J, the gap between germline ends came to 11 bases. The CDR3 loop reads CASGAEYTDTQYF. CDR3 nucleotide sequence: TGTGCCAGCGGGGCCGAATACACAGATACGCAGTATTTT.

The rearrangement links TRBV27 to TRBJ1-1, with 10 bases aligning to TRBD1. The CDR3 contains 13 residues. Trimming cost V 5 bases and J 8 bases; bases outside gene matches: 5. CDR1 and CDR2 (germline): MNHEY, SMNVEV (reference sequence). In DNA, the CDR3 is TGTGCCAGCAGTCGACAGGGGGCTGGAGAAGCTTTCTTT. Protein sequence: CASSRQGAGEAFF.

V gene TRBV28 combines with J gene TRBJ1-2; maybe TRBD1 (5 bases). This CDR3 is 16 amino acids long. CDR1 is MDHEN, CDR2 SYDVKM, per germline. Trimming took 6 bases from V and 4 from J, leaving 21 bases between them. CDR3 residues: CASSPMGHTGGYGYTF. CDR3 DNA sequence: TGTGCCAGCAGCCCGATGGGTCACACCGGGGGCTATGGCTACACCTTC.

This chain links TRBV4-2 with TRBJ1-4, with a tentative D call TRBD1 (6 bases). The CDR3 is made up of 14 amino acids. The V and J ends lost 4 bases and 5 bases respectively, with 11 bases between them. CDR1 and CDR2 from the germline V gene are LGHNA and YNFKEQ. CDR3: CASSPGQINEKLFF. In DNA form, the CDR3 reads TGTGCCAGCAGCCCCGGACAGATAAATGAAAAACTGTTTTTT.

The chain uses TRBV5-1 and TRBJ2-3, with a possible D match to TRBD2 (5 bases). Germline V CDR1 and CDR2: SGHRS, YFSETQ. Trimming shortened V by 1 base and J by 2 bases, and 11 bases separated the two germline ends. This CDR3 contains 15 residues. The CDR3 coding sequence is TGCGCCAGCAGCTTGAGTCGGGGTCCCACAGATACGCAGTATTTT. This translates into CASSLSRGPTDTQYF.

The chain is built from TRBV6-5 and TRBJ2-7; 7 nucleotides match TRBD2. The trim removed 5 bases at V and 1 base at J, leaving 8 bases unmatched. Germline loops: CDR1 MNHEY, CDR2 SVGAGI. This CDR3 region has 15 residues. The DNA of the CDR3 is TGTGCCAGCAGTATGGAAGGCGGGGGTTCCTACGAGCAGTACTTC. This gives the protein CASSMEGGGSYEQYF.

The chain is built from TRBV27 and TRBJ1-2; TRBD1 is a possible D gene (5 bases). Trimming pared 3 bases from V and 5 bases from J, leaving 16 bases between. The CDR3 runs to 15 residues. Germline V gene data show CDR1 as MNHEY and CDR2 as SMNVEV (reference sequence). CDR3 loop: CASSLSQDPGYGYTF. Here the CDR3 DNA reads TGTGCCAGCAGTTTGTCACAGGATCCCGGGTATGGCTACACCTTC.

The chain is built from TRBV11-1 and TRBJ1-1; D is unresolved. Germline lookup yields CDR1 SGHAT and CDR2 FQDESV (reference sequence). The CDR3 runs to 15 residues. The germline V and J ends were trimmed by 2 bases and 1 base, with 11 bases remaining between them. In nucleotides, the CDR3 is TGTGCCAGCAGCTTAATTTCTCCCCGGAACACTGAAGCTTTCTTT. Translated, it gives CASSLISPRNTEAFF. The full variable domain, rest sourced from reference TRBV11-1 and TRBJ1-1, is EAEVAQSPRYKITEKSQAVAFWCDPISGHATLYWYRQILGQGPELLVQFQDESVVDDSQLPKDRFSAERLKGVDSTLKIQPAELGDSAMYLCASSLISPRNTEAFFGQGTRLTVV.

This rearrangement joins TRBV19 to TRBJ1-1; D call uncertain. Germline assignment: CDR1 LNHDA and CDR2 SQIVND (reference sequence). V was clipped by 3 bases and J by 10 bases, with 12 bases between them. The CDR3 covers 12 residues. DNA for the CDR3: TGTGCCAGTAGTATCGGGAGCTCTGGAGCTTTCTTT. Translated, it gives CASSIGSSGAFF.

The V call is TRBV5-5, the J call TRBJ1-2; 7 bases align to TRBD1. The CDR3 sequence is 17 residues long. J lost 6 bases, V lost 0 bases, and 14 bases had no gene match. Per the germline V gene, CDR1 is SGHKS and CDR2 is YYEKEE (reference sequence). The CDR3 loop reads CASSLAQYRGIGDGYTF. The CDR3 nucleotides are TGTGCCAGCAGCTTGGCCCAATACAGGGGAATTGGGGATGGCTACACCTTC.

This chain connects TRBV19 to TRBJ1-2; D call uncertain. With 7 bases removed from V and 4 bases from J, the gap between germline ends came to 7 bases. The CDR3 totals 11 residues. The germline CDR1 and CDR2 sequences are LNHDA and SQIVND (reference sequence). The CDR3 nucleotides are TGTGCCAGTATGGCGGCCTATGGCTACACCTTC. This translates into CASMAAYGYTF. The whole variable domain, filled in from reference TRBV19 and TRBJ1-2, reads DGGITQSPKYLFRKEGQNVTLSCEQNLNHDAMYWYRQDPGQGLRLIYYSQIVNDFQKGDIAEGYSVSREKKESFPLTVTSAQKNPTAFYLCASMAAYGYTFGSGTRLTVV.

This clone was recorded a few times. The V and J genes are TRBV11-2 and TRBJ2-2; a weak D match, TRBD1 (7 bases). Germline lookup yields CDR1 SGHAT and CDR2 FQNNGV. Trimming pared 6 bases from V and 1 base from J, leaving 15 bases between. The CDR3 spans 16 residues. DNA of the CDR3: TGTGCCAGCAGAAAGACAGGGCGGGGGAACACCGGGGAGCTGTTTTTT. Protein product: CASRKTGRGNTGELFF.

To note about this clone: This sample includes further DNA sequences coding for the same CDR3. The J gene is TRBJ1-2, the V gene TRBV18; TRBD1 matches at 10 bases. The CDR3 is 15 residues long. The J segment lost 4 bases and the V segment lost 3 bases, leaving 5 bases of the junction unmatched. Germline CDR1 is KGHSH and CDR2 is LQKENI. CDR3 coding DNA: TGTGCCAGCTCACCGGGACAGGGGCCCGGCTATGGCTACACCTTC. Translation: CASSPGQGPGYGYTF. The entire variable domain, with the rest obtained from reference TRBV18 and TRBJ1-2, is as follows: NAGVMQNPRHLVRRRGQEARLRCSPMKGHSHVYWYRQLPEEGLKFMVYLQKENIIDESGMPKERFSAEFPKEGPSILRIQQVVRGDSAAYFCASSPGQGPGYGYTFGSGTRLTVV.

The gene calls are TRBV6-5 and TRBJ2-3, with 10 bases fitting TRBD2. CDR1 MNHEY and CDR2 SVGAGI come from the germline V gene. The CDR3 extends over 16 amino acids. Losses at the gene ends were 0 bases for V and 5 bases for J; bases not matched to a gene: 5. CDR3 residues: CASSYSKRGGLDTQYF. The CDR3 DNA reads as TGTGCCAGCAGTTACTCGAAGCGGGGGGGCCTAGATACGCAGTATTTT.